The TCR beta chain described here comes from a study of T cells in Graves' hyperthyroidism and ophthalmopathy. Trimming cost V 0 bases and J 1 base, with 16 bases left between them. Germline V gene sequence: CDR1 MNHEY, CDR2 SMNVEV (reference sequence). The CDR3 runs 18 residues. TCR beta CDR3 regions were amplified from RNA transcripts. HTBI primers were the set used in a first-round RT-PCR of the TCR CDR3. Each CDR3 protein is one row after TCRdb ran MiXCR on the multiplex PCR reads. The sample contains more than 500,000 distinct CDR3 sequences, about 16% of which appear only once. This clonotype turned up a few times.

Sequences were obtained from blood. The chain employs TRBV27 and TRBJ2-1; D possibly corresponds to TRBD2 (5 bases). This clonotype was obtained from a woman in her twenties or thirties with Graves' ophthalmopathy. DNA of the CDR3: TGTGCCAGCAGTTTATCGTTCTGGCGGGTTGGTTCCTACAATGAGCAGTTCTTC. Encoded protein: CASSLSFWRVGSYNEQFF.